The 32 T cell receptor beta chains given below trace back to one sample, sequenced in a study of identical twins. A single record per CDR3 protein comes from TCRdb applying MiXCR to the 5' RACE reads. The sample lists fewer than 650,000 distinct CDR3 sequences, over 8.5% seen once, with under 3% in the top ten. These data are also associated with another study on yellow fever vaccine responses in identical twins.

Input material: PBMCs. The source is a woman between 18 and 29 years old in good health.

This clonotype was seen only a few times. CDR3 DNA: TGCAGCGCCAGACAGTCCTCTGGAAACACCATATATTTT. Protein product: CSARQSSGNTIYF. This chain links TRBV29-1 with TRBJ1-3; D is perhaps TRBD1 (5 bases). The CDR3 has 13 residues. Germline assignment: CDR1 SQVTM and CDR2 ANQGSEA. V was shortened by 7 bases and J by 0 bases, with 10 bases between the two germline ends.

The V call is TRBV3-1, the J call TRBJ2-3; 7 bases are shared with TRBD2. J was trimmed by 0 bases and V by 0 bases; bases with no gene match: 9. Germline CDR1 is LGHDT and CDR2 is YNNKEL (reference sequence). There are 18 residues in the CDR3. The CDR3 sequence is CASSQDFSSGPSTDTQYF. The CDR3 DNA follows: TGTGCCAGCAGCCAAGATTTCTCTAGCGGACCTAGCACAGATACGCAGTATTTT.

This clonotype has at least ten counts. The chain has TRBV19 and TRBJ2-2; 9 positions agree with TRBD1. The CDR3 sequence is 14 residues long. Germline V gene sequence: CDR1 LNHDA, CDR2 SQIVND (reference sequence). Trimming took 8 bases from V and 6 from J; bases not matched to a gene: 7. CDR3 sequence: CASDTGQGSGELFF. CDR3 bases: TGTGCCAGTGATACGGGACAGGGTTCCGGGGAGCTGTTTTTT. Based on the CDR3 plus reference TRBV19 and TRBJ2-2, the full variable domain is DGGITQSPKYLFRKEGQNVTLSCEQNLNHDAMYWYRQDPGQGLRLIYYSQIVNDFQKGDIAEGYSVSREKKESFPLTVTSAQKNPTAFYLCASDTGQGSGELFFGEGSRLTVL.

This clonotype was seen ten or more times. This rearrangement joins TRBV28 to TRBJ2-5; 7 positions agree with TRBD1. V lost 7 bases, J lost 3 bases, and 8 bases stayed unmatched. CDR3 length: 14 amino acids. Germline CDR1 reads MDHEN; CDR2 reads SYDVKM. The DNA for the CDR3 is TGTGCCAGCAACTTGTATGGGACAGAAGAGACCCAGTACTTC. Translating gives CASNLYGTEETQYF.

The sample holds a few counts of this clonotype. The chain is built from TRBV3-1 and TRBJ2-1, with 9 bases fitting TRBD2. CDR1 and CDR2 from the germline V gene are LGHDT and YNNKEL (reference sequence). V was pared by 3 bases and J by 8 bases, with 14 bases of the junction left unmatched. The CDR3 runs 17 residues. The CDR3 is CASSHVGGRAAPHEQFF. The DNA for the CDR3 is TGTGCCAGCAGCCACGTTGGCGGGAGGGCCGCCCCGCATGAGCAGTTCTTC.

The chain carries TRBV15 and TRBJ1-5; the D gene is possibly TRBD1 (5 bases). This CDR3 has 16 residues. Looked up from germline, CDR1 is LNHNV and CDR2 is YYDKDF (reference sequence). V was cut by 0 bases and J by 5 bases, with 14 bases left in between. Here the CDR3 DNA reads TGTGCCACCAGCAGAGATGGGGGTGGCCCATATCAGCCCCAGCATTTT. Translated, it gives CATSRDGGGPYQPQHF.

A few counts support this clonotype. The chain recombines TRBV14 with TRBJ1-3, with D unclear. V lost 1 base to trimming and J lost 1 base, with 8 bases between them. CDR1 SGHDN and CDR2 FVKESK come from the germline V gene. The CDR3 totals 15 residues. The CDR3 coding sequence is TGTGCCAGCAGCCAAGCAAGGTGGTCTGGAAACACCATATATTTT. This gives the protein CASSQARWSGNTIYF.

V gene TRBV19 combines with J gene TRBJ2-1, with D possibly matching TRBD2 (6 bases). CDR1 is LNHDA and CDR2 is SQIVND in the germline V gene (reference sequence). V lost 3 bases and J lost 8, with 8 bases in between. This CDR3 is 12 amino acids long. CDR3 sequence (DNA): TGTGCCAGTAGTATCGGGACTTATGAGCAGTTCTTC. Residues: CASSIGTYEQFF. Together with reference TRBV19 and TRBJ2-1, the CDR3 gives the full variable domain: DGGITQSPKYLFRKEGQNVTLSCEQNLNHDAMYWYRQDPGQGLRLIYYSQIVNDFQKGDIAEGYSVSREKKESFPLTVTSAQKNPTAFYLCASSIGTYEQFFGPGTRLTVL.

This clonotype has just a few counts. The CDR3 loop is CASSGGSPQETQYF. The CDR3 DNA reads as TGCGCCAGCAGCGGCGGGAGTCCCCAAGAGACCCAGTACTTC. This chain links TRBV5-1 with TRBJ2-5, with 7 nucleotides matching TRBD2. There are 14 residues in the CDR3. Per germline, CDR1 SGHRS and CDR2 YFSETQ. V shed 4 bases, J shed 1 base, and the junction held 4 bases outside the gene matches.

This clonotype was found many times. The V call is TRBV6-5, the J call TRBJ1-3; D remains unclear. The CDR3 is 14 residues long. CDR1 and CDR2 (germline): MNHEY, SVGAGI. Trimming removed 0 bases at V and 4 bases at J, with 7 bases between. CDR3 nucleotide sequence: TGTGCCAGCAGTTACTCGAAGGCCGGAAACACCATATATTTT. This sequence encodes CASSYSKAGNTIYF.

The sample holds many counts of this clonotype. V usage is TRBV6-1 and J usage is TRBJ2-7; 11 positions match TRBD2. CDR1 MNHNS and CDR2 SASEGT come from the germline V gene. This CDR3 spans 15 amino acids. V lost 6 bases, J lost 2 bases, and 6 bases stayed unmatched. The CDR3 DNA reads TGTGCCAGCAGCCCGCTTAGCGGGGGGGCCTACGAGCAGTACTTC. It specifies CASSPLSGGAYEQYF.

This clonotype was seen repeatedly, ten times or more. The V gene is TRBV20-1, the J gene TRBJ1-1; D call uncertain. CDR1 and CDR2 (germline): DFQATT, SNEGSKA (reference sequence). The CDR3 spans 12 residues. V was trimmed by 6 bases and J by 2 bases, leaving 10 bases between them. CDR3 sequence reads: CSAARTNTEAFF. DNA for the CDR3: TGCAGTGCAGCCAGGACTAACACTGAAGCTTTCTTT.

This chain uses TRBV11-2 with TRBJ2-7, with TRBD1 matching 8 bases. The germline V gene has CDR1 SGHAT and CDR2 FQNNGV. Trimming cost V 5 bases and J 3 bases; bases outside gene matches: 6. The CDR3 is 14 amino acids. CDR3 loop: CASSPMGTGYEQYF. CDR3 DNA: TGTGCCAGCAGCCCAATGGGGACAGGCTACGAGCAGTACTTC.

Ten or more counts support this clonotype. The J gene is TRBJ2-3, the V gene TRBV5-1; 12 bases match TRBD2. After removal of 0 bases from V and 0 bases from J, the junction contained 8 bases not matched to a gene. Germline V gives CDR1 SGHRS, CDR2 YFSETQ. The CDR3 totals 19 residues. Here the CDR3 reads CASSLAPSGRARSTDTQYF. CDR3 sequence (DNA): TGCGCCAGCAGCTTGGCTCCTAGCGGGAGGGCCCGGAGCACAGATACGCAGTATTTT.

This clonotype was counted a few times. The chain recombines TRBV6-5 with TRBJ2-3; no firm D call. The CDR3 has 13 residues. Germline lookup yields CDR1 MNHEY and CDR2 SVGAGI. V lost 2 bases and J 5 bases, leaving 8 bases between the germline ends. The CDR3 sequence is CASSYRTGDTQYF. The CDR3 DNA follows: TGTGCCAGCAGTTACCGCACTGGAGATACGCAGTATTTT.

V gene TRBV5-1 combines with J gene TRBJ2-5; D gene uncertain. CDR1 and CDR2 from the germline V gene are SGHRS and YFSETQ. Trimming removed 4 bases from V and 5 bases from J, with 21 bases in between. The CDR3 consists of 16 residues. The CDR3 nucleotides read TGCGCCAGCAGCCCCACAGCACAGACTCCCGGGGAGACCCAGTACTTC. Its translation: CASSPTAQTPGETQYF.

This clonotype was observed at least ten times. The chain combines TRBV5-1 with TRBJ2-1; a weak D match, TRBD2 (5 bases). Germline V gives CDR1 SGHRS, CDR2 YFSETQ. The V end was cut by 4 bases, the J end by 5 bases, with 16 bases between. The CDR3 totals 15 residues. CDR3 DNA: TGCGCCAGCAGCGCGGCGGGTATCCTAAACAATGAGCAGTTCTTC. Its translation is CASSAAGILNNEQFF.

This rearrangement joins TRBV7-2 to TRBJ2-1; tentatively, D is TRBD1 (7 bases). Trimming pared 5 bases from V and 8 bases from J, leaving 25 bases between. The V gene's germline CDR1 is SGHTA and CDR2 FQGNSA. The CDR3 totals 17 residues. CDR3 coding DNA: TGTGCCAGCAGCCGCCGATTTGGAGGGGGCCTTTTCGATGAGCAGTTCTTC. Amino acid sequence: CASSRRFGGGLFDEQFF.

This clonotype has just a few counts. The chain joins TRBV20-1 to TRBJ1-1, with a weak D call TRBD1 (5 bases). CDR3 size: 12 residues. V shed 6 bases and J shed 5 bases, with 13 bases lying between them. From germline, CDR1 is DFQATT and CDR2 SNEGSKA (reference sequence). The CDR3 DNA sequence: TGCAGTGCCCCTCAAGGGGTGACTGAAGCTTTCTTT. Amino acids: CSAPQGVTEAFF.

This clonotype has a handful of counts. The rearrangement joins TRBV7-9 to TRBJ2-1; 8 nucleotides agree with TRBD1. This CDR3 has 17 amino acids. Germline CDR1 reads SEHNR; CDR2 reads FQNEAQ (reference sequence). J lost 5 bases, V lost 1 base, and 10 bases had no gene match. CDR3 coding DNA: TGTGCCAGCAGCTTAGTCGGCACGGGACAGGTCAACAATGAGCAGTTCTTC. Its translation: CASSLVGTGQVNNEQFF.

This clonotype occurred many times. This sequence joins TRBV6-5 and TRBJ2-1; 7 bases fit TRBD2. CDR3 length: 15 amino acids. With V trimmed by 2 bases and J by 0 bases, 1 base remained unmatched. Per the germline V gene, CDR1 is MNHEY and CDR2 is SVGAGI. For the CDR3, the DNA is TGTGCCAGCAGTTACGGCGGGAGCTCCTACAATGAGCAGTTCTTC. Amino acids: CASSYGGSSYNEQFF.

The chain joins TRBV5-1 to TRBJ2-5, with TRBD2 matching over 7 bases. The V gene end was trimmed by 0 bases and the J gene end by 1 base; junction bases not matched to a gene: 9. This CDR3 comprises 17 residues. Looked up from germline, CDR1 is SGHRS and CDR2 is YFSETQ. The DNA for the CDR3 is TGCGCCAGCAGCTTGGTGCGGCAGGGCGGGGGCCAAGAGACCCAGTACTTC. This gives the protein CASSLVRQGGGQETQYF.

The chain uses TRBV12-3 or TRBV12-4 and TRBJ2-2; D could derive from TRBD1 or TRBD2 (5 bases each). This CDR3 is 18 amino acids long. DNA for the CDR3: TGTACCATCAGTTTAGCGCGAACCGGGACCTCGAACACCGGGGAGCTGTTTTTT. Amino acids: CTISLARTGTSNTGELFF.

This clonotype was detected many times. The chain couples TRBV4-2 to TRBJ2-1; TRBD2 matches at 7 bases. Germline CDR1 is LGHNA and CDR2 is YNFKEQ. V lost 0 bases to trimming and J lost 4 bases; unmatched junction nucleotides: 6. The CDR3 is 16 residues long. CDR3 in amino acids: CASSQDLGGIYNEQFF. CDR3 in DNA: TGTGCCAGCAGCCAAGATCTCGGGGGGATATACAATGAGCAGTTCTTC.

A few counts support this clonotype. The chain has TRBV7-9 and TRBJ2-7, with 8 bases matching TRBD2. The V gene end was trimmed by 5 bases and the J gene end by 2 bases; junction bases not matched to a gene: 11. This CDR3 is built from 16 residues. The germline CDR1 and CDR2 sequences are SEHNR and FQNEAQ (reference sequence). This chain's CDR3 is CASSLARLAPPYEQYF. The CDR3, as DNA: TGTGCCAGCAGCCTCGCCAGACTAGCGCCTCCCTACGAGCAGTACTTC. Drawing the rest from reference TRBV7-9 and TRBJ2-7, the complete variable domain is DTGVSQNPRHKITKRGQNVTFRCDPISEHNRLYWYRQTLGQGPEFLTYFQNEAQLEKSRLLSDRFSAERPKGSFSTLEIQRTEQGDSAMYLCASSLARLAPPYEQYFGPGTRLTVT.

This clonotype was counted a few times. V usage is TRBV20-1 and J usage is TRBJ2-6, with 12 nucleotides matching TRBD2. CDR1 DFQATT and CDR2 SNEGSKA come from the germline V gene (reference sequence). The CDR3 extends over 20 amino acids. V dropped 7 bases and J dropped 0; count of bases not matched to a gene: 16. The CDR3 bases are TGCAGTGACTTAAACCGACTAGCGGGAGATTTTGGCTCTGGGGCCAACGTCCTGACTTTC. Protein product: CSDLNRLAGDFGSGANVLTF.

This clonotype was counted between two and nine times. The chain joins TRBV20-1 to TRBJ2-2; D is unresolved. V was shortened by 2 bases and J by 4 bases, with 5 bases between the two germline ends. The V gene's germline CDR1 is DFQATT and CDR2 SNEGSKA (reference sequence). The CDR3 covers 12 residues. CDR3 residues: CSARMPTGELFF. Written as DNA, the CDR3 is TGCAGTGCTAGAATGCCCACCGGGGAGCTGTTTTTT.

The chain couples TRBV6-5 to TRBJ2-1, with 7 bases lining up with TRBD1. Germline trimming cut 2 bases from V and 3 bases from J; bases unmatched to any gene: 7. CDR1 is MNHEY and CDR2 is SVGAGI in the germline V gene. The CDR3 runs 16 residues. CDR3 nucleotides: TGTGCCAGCAGTTACCTCGTAGGGGACAGCTACAATGAGCAGTTCTTC. It encodes CASSYLVGDSYNEQFF.

The CDR3 nucleotides are TGCGCCAGCAGCTGGAGCCTACAGCTGAACACTGAAGCTTTCTTT. As protein: CASSWSLQLNTEAFF. The chain joins TRBV5-1 to TRBJ1-1; D is unresolved. Trimming removed 3 bases at V and 0 bases at J, with 12 bases between. The CDR3 totals 15 residues. Germline V gene sequence: CDR1 SGHRS, CDR2 YFSETQ.

There are many counts of this clonotype. The chain is built from TRBV7-2 and TRBJ2-5, with a possible D match to TRBD1 (5 bases). The germline V gene encodes CDR1 SGHTA and CDR2 FQGNSA. CDR3 length: 14 residues. V was shortened by 0 bases and J by 0 bases, with 5 bases between the two germline ends. The CDR3 sequence is CASSLAGDQETQYF. Written as DNA, the CDR3 is TGTGCCAGCAGCTTAGCAGGGGACCAAGAGACCCAGTACTTC.

The CDR3 loop reads CSVVGETGELFF. The CDR3 DNA is TGCAGCGTTGTTGGGGAGACCGGGGAGCTGTTTTTT. The chain joins TRBV29-1 to TRBJ2-2; possible D gene TRBD2, 5 bases. V lost 4 bases and J 5 bases, leaving 8 bases between the germline ends. Germline assignment: CDR1 SQVTM and CDR2 ANQGSEA. This CDR3 has 12 residues.

This clonotype was seen many times. V is TRBV18 and J is TRBJ2-5; a weak D match, TRBD2 (6 bases). Trimming pared 5 bases from V and 5 bases from J, leaving 15 bases between. The CDR3 length is 14 residues. Germline CDR1 is KGHSH and CDR2 is LQKENI. The CDR3 nucleotides read TGTGCCAGCTCAGCAGGGACCGGAGGGGAGACCCAGTACTTC. Protein product: CASSAGTGGETQYF.